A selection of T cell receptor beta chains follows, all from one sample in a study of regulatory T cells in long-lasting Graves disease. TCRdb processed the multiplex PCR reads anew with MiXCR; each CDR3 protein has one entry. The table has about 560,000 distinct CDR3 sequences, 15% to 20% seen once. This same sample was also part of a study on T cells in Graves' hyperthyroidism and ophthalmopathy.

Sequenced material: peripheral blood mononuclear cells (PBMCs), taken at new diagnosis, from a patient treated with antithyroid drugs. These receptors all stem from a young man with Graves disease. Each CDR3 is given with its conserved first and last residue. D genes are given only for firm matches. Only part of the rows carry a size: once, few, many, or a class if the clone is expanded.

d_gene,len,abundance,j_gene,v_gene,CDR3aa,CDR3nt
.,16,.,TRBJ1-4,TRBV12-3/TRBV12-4,CASSFRPPGGNEKLFF,TGTGCCAGCAGTTTCCGACCTCCGGGTGGTAATGAAAAACTGTTTTTT
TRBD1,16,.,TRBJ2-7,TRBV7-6,CASSLTPGGHSYEQYF,TGTGCCAGCAGCCTAACTCCAGGGGGACACTCCTACGAGCAGTACTTC
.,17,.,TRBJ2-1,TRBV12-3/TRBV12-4,CASSFAYPGLAYNEQFF,TGTGCCAGCAGTTTTGCCTATCCAGGGCTAGCCTACAATGAGCAGTTCTTC
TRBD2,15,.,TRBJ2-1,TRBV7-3,CASSAIGLAGNEQFF,TGTGCCAGCAGCGCAATCGGACTAGCCGGCAATGAGCAGTTCTTC
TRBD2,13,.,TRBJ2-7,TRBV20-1,CSARPGLAYEQYF,TGCAGTGCTAGGCCGGGACTAGCGTACGAGCAGTACTTC
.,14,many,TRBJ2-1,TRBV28,CASIRDTTYNEQFF,TGTGCCAGTATCCGGGACACTACCTACAATGAGCAGTTCTTC
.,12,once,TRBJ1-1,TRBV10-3,CAIRGVETEAFF,TGTGCCATCAGGGGGGTAGAAACTGAAGCTTTCTTT
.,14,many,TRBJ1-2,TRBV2,CASTGTSANYGYTF,TGTGCCAGCACCGGGACTTCGGCTAACTATGGCTACACCTTC
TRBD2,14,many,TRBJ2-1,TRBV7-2,CASSQREGRSEQFF,TGTGCCAGCAGCCAGCGGGAGGGCCGAAGTGAGCAGTTCTTC
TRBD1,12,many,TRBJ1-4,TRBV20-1,CSASTGDWKLFF,TGCAGTGCTAGTACAGGGGATTGGAAACTGTTTTTT
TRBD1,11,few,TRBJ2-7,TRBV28,CATTGTYEQYF,TGTGCCACGACAGGGACCTACGAGCAGTACTTC
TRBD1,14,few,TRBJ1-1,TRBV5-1,CASSMTGGLHEAFF,TGCGCCAGCAGCATGACAGGGGGGCTCCATGAAGCTTTCTTT
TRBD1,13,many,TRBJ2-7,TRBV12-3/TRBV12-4,CASRNGQGYEQYF,TGTGCCAGCAGAAACGGACAGGGCTACGAGCAGTACTTC
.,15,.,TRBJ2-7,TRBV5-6,CASSWSPGDAYEQYF,TGTGCCAGCAGCTGGTCTCCGGGGGACGCCTACGAGCAGTACTTC
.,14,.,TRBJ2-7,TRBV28,CASARGGNPYEQYF,TGTGCCAGCGCTAGGGGCGGGAACCCCTACGAGCAGTACTTC
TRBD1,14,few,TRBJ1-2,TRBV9,CASSEDRGDYGYTF,TGTGCCAGCAGTGAGGACAGGGGTGACTATGGCTACACCTTC
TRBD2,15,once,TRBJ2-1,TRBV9,CASSVGAGVVDEQFF,TGTGCCAGCAGCGTAGGGGCGGGAGTTGTGGATGAGCAGTTCTTC
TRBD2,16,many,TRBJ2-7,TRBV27,CASSLIPGLAGDEQYF,TGTGCCAGCAGTTTAATCCCCGGACTAGCGGGAGACGAGCAGTACTTC
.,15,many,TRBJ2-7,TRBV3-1,CASSRPSSDSYEQYF,TGTGCCAGCAGCCGACCTTCTAGCGACTCCTACGAGCAGTACTTC
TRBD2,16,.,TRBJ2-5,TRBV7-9,CASSATGGRTQEAQYF,TGTGCCAGCAGCGCGACGGGGGGGCGAACACAAGAGGCCCAGTACTTC
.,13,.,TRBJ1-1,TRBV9,CASSVVSNSRAFF,TGTGCCAGCAGCGTAGTTAGTAACAGTCGAGCTTTCTTT
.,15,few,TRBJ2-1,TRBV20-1,CSAGRHLYTYNEQFF,TGCAGTGCTGGTCGGCACCTTTATACCTACAATGAGCAGTTCTTC
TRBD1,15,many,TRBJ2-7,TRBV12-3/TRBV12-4,CASSLAGTAKYEQYF,TGTGCCAGCAGTTTAGCTGGGACAGCGAAGTACGAGCAGTACTTC
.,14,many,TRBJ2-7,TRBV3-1,CASSQDRGSYEQYF,TGTGCCAGCAGCCAAGACAGGGGATCCTACGAGCAGTACTTC
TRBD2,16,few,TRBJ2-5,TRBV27,CASSFLTSGIRETQYF,TGTGCCAGCAGTTTCCTGACTAGCGGGATTAGGGAGACCCAGTACTTC